The present entry profiles one T cell receptor beta chain with its context. This specimen belongs to a study of blood T cell repertoires in COVID-19. The wider study: The samples span acute and convalescent COVID-19 from the United States, Italy and Spain.

Germline CDR1 reads SEHNR; CDR2 reads FQNEAQ (reference sequence). Trimming removed 1 base from V and 6 bases from J, with 4 bases in between. The CDR3 contains 12 residues. The table came from immunoSEQ multiplex PCR; TCRdb's copy has only in-frame clones and leaves some out. The profile shows a few hundred thousand clones, around 90% of them singletons. The TCR was taken from a man aged 18 to 30 with active or convalescent COVID-19. The sequenced sample consisted of peripheral blood. The chain has TRBV7-9 and TRBJ1-5; D remains unclear. The CDR3 is CASSLDSQPQHF. The DNA of the CDR3 is TGTGCCAGCAGCTTAGACAGTCAGCCCCAGCATTTT. Full variable domain (outside the CDR3, taken from reference TRBV7-9 and TRBJ1-5): DTGVSQNPRHKITKRGQNVTFRCDPISEHNRLYWYRQTLGQGPEFLTYFQNEAQLEKSRLLSDRFSAERPKGSFSTLEIQRTEQGDSAMYLCASSLDSQPQHFGDGTRLSIL.